This TCR beta chain was recovered during a study of blood T cell repertoires in COVID-19. Study in general: PBMCs, B-cell-depleted T cells, or T cells were the source of the cDNA or gDNA that made up the material.

Sequencing was performed with immunoSEQ multiplex PCR; in TCRdb, only in-frame clones are kept and a portion is missing. The table lists 150,000 to 200,000 clones, around 82% of them singletons. Cohort placement rested on clinical history that participants reported themselves. What the recovered Cohort 3 donors had was two negative PCRs, clearance, or symptom resolution. CDR1 and CDR2 from the germline V gene are KGHSH and LQKENI. This CDR3 has 17 amino acids. V lost 0 bases, J lost 4 bases, and 8 bases stayed unmatched. The clonotype originates from a man aged 40-55 years who had recovered from COVID-19. This sequence joins TRBV18 and TRBJ2-1; TRBD1 matches 8 bases. The material sequenced was PBMCs or T cells enriched from blood (not recorded which). The DNA of the CDR3 is TGTGCCAGCTCACCACCGAAAGGACAGGGACGGTACAATGAGCAGTTCTTC. Encoded protein: CASSPPKGQGRYNEQFF.